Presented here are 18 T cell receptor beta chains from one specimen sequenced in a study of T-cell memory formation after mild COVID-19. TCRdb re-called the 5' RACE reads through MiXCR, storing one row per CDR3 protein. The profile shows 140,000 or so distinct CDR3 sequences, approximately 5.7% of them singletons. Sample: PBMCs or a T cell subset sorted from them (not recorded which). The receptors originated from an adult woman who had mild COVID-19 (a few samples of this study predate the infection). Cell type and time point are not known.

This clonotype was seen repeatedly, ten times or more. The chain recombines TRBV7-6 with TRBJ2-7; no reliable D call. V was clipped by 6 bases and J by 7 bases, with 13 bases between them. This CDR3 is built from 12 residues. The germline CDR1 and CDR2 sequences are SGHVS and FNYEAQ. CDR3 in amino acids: CASSHGPWEQYF. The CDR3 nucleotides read TGTGCCAGCAGTCATGGTCCGTGGGAGCAGTACTTC. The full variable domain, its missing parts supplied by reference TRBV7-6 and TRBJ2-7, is GAGVSQSPRYKVTKRGQDVALRCDPISGHVSLYWYRQALGQGPEFLTYFNYEAQQDKSGLPNDRFSAERPEGSISTLTIQRTEQRDSAMYRCASSHGPWEQYFGPGTRLTVT.

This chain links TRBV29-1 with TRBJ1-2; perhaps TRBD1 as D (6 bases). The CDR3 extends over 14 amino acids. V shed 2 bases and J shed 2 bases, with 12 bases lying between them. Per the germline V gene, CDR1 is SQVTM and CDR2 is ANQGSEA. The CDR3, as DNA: TGCAGCGTTGAATGGTCAGGGGAAAACTATGGCTACACCTTC. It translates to CSVEWSGENYGYTF.

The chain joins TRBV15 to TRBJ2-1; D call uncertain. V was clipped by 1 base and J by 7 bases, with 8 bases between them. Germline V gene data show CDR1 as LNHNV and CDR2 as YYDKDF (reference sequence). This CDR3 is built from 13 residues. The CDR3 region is CATSRARLNEQFF. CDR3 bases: TGTGCCACCAGCAGAGCCAGGCTTAATGAGCAGTTCTTC.

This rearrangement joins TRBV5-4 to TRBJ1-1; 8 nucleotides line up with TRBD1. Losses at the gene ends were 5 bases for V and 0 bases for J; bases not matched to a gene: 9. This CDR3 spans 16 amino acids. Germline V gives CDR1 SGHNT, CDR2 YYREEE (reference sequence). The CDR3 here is CASSNGAGGLNTEAFF. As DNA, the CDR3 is TGTGCCAGCAGTAATGGGGCAGGGGGCTTGAACACTGAAGCTTTCTTT.

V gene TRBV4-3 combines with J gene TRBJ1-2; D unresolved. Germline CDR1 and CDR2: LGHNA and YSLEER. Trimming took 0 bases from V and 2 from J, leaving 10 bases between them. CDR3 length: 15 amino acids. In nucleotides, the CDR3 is TGCGCCAGCAGCCAAGATCAGAATTTAAACTATGGCTACACCTTC. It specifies CASSQDQNLNYGYTF.

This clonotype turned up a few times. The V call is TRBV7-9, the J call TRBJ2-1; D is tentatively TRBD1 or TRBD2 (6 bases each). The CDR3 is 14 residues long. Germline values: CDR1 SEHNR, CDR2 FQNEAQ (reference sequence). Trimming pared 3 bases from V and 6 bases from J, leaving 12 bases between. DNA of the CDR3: TGTGCCAGCAGCTTGCGGGGACAAACCAATGAGCAGTTCTTC. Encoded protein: CASSLRGQTNEQFF.

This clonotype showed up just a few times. Written as DNA, the CDR3 is TGCAGTGCTAAGAGAGGGGCAGATACGCAGTATTTT. This translates into CSAKRGADTQYF. The chain joins TRBV20-1 to TRBJ2-3, with D perhaps given as TRBD1 or TRBD2 (5 bases each). CDR3 length equals 12 residues. Germline V gene lookup returns CDR1 DFQATT and CDR2 SNEGSKA (reference sequence). V lost 4 bases and J lost 4, with 9 bases in between.

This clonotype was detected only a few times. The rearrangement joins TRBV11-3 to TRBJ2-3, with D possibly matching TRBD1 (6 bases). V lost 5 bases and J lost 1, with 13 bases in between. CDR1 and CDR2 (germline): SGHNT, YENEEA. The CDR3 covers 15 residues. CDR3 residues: CASSEQGRGTDTQYF. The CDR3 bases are TGTGCCAGCAGCGAACAGGGAAGGGGCACAGATACGCAGTATTTT.

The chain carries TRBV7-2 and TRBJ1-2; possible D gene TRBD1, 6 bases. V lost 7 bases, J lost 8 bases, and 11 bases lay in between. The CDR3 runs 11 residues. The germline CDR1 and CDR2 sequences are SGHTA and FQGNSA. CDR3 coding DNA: TGTGCCAGCACTACAGGGCGCGGCTACACCTTC. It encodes CASTTGRGYTF.

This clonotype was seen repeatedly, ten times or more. CDR3 sequence (DNA): TGTGCCAGCAGTTCAGGTTGGCGGAACACTGAAGCTTTCTTT. Its protein is CASSSGWRNTEAFF. This chain joins TRBV12-3 or TRBV12-4 and TRBJ1-1; D uncertain. This CDR3 comprises 14 residues. V was clipped by 4 bases and J by 1 base, with 10 bases between them.

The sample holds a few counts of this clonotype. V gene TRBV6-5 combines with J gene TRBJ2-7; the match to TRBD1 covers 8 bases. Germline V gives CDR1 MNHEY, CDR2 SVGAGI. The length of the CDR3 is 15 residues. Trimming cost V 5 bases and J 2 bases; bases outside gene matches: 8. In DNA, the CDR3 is TGTGCCAGCAGTGCCACCGGACAGGGCCCCTACGAGCAGTACTTC. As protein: CASSATGQGPYEQYF.

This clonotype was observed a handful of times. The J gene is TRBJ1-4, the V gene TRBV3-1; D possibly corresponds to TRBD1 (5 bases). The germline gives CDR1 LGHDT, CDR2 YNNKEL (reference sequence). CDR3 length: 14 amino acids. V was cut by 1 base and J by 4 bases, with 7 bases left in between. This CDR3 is CASSQAGYNEKLFF. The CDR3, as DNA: TGTGCCAGCAGCCAAGCAGGGTATAATGAAAAACTGTTTTTT.

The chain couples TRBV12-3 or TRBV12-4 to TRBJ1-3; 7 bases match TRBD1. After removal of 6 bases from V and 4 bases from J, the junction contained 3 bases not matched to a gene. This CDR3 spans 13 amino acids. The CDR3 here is CASRTGPGNTIYF. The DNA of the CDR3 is TGTGCCAGCAGGACAGGGCCGGGAAACACCATATATTTT.

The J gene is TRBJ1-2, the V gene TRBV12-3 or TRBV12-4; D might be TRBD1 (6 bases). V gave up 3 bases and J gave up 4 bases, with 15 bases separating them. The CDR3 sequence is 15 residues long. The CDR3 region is CASSFQPGESYGYTF. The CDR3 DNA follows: TGTGCCAGCAGTTTTCAACCAGGGGAGAGCTATGGCTACACCTTC.

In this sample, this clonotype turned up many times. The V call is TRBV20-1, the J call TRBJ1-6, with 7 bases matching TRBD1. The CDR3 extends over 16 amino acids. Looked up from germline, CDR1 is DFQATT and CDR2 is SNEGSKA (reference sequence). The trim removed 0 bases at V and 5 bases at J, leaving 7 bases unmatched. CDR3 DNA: TGCAGTGCTAGAGATGGAGGGACAGCTCATAATTCACCCCTCCACTTT. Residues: CSARDGGTAHNSPLHF.

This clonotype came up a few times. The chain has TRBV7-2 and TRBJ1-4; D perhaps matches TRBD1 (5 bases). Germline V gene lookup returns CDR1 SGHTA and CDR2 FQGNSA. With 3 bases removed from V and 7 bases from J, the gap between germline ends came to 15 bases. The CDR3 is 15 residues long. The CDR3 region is CASSFFQGLGEKLFF. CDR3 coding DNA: TGTGCCAGCAGCTTTTTTCAGGGTTTGGGTGAAAAACTGTTTTTT.

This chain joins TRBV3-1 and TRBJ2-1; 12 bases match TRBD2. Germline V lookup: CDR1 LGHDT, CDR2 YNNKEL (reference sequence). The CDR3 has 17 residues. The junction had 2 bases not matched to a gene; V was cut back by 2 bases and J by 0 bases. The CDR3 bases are TGTGCCAGCAGCCAAACTAGCGGGGGGCCCTCCTACAATGAGCAGTTCTTC. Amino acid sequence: CASSQTSGGPSYNEQFF.

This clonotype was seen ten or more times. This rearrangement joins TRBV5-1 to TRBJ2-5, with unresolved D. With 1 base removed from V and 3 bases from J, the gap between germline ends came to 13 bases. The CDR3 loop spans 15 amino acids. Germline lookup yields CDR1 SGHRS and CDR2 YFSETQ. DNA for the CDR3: TGCGCCAGCAGCTTGTGGCGAATCAATGAAGAGACCCAGTACTTC. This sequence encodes CASSLWRINEETQYF.